This T cell receptor (beta chain) was identified in a study of Ad26.COV2.S vaccination and SARS-CoV-2 variants. Study-wide context: The vaccine Ad26.COV2.S was put into the muscle once, or twice with 56 days between.

The repertoire was sequenced with immunoSEQ multiplex PCR; TCRdb's copy has only in-frame clones and lacks some. The sample contains hundreds of thousands of clones, roughly nine tenths of which appear only once. Study results and limitations: After vaccination, reports described spike-specific CD8+ and CD4+ T cell responses as showing substantial breadth.

Documented treatment: roughly 19 received Ad26.COV2.S at low or high dose, single or two shots; five or six received placebo; per-sample allocation not given. Specimens were obtained on day 63 following the first vaccine or placebo injection. In the case of this clone: The antigen is not known.

The V gene's germline CDR1 is LNHDA and CDR2 SQIVND (reference sequence). This CDR3 spans 13 amino acids. Trimming cost V 6 bases and J 4 bases; bases outside gene matches: 5. The TCR sequence derives from a person aged 18-60 years who received the Ad26.COV2.S COVID-19 vaccine or a placebo. This material consisted of peripheral blood, taken in a trial of Ad26.COV2.S vaccine versus placebo. V gene TRBV19 combines with J gene TRBJ2-7; 8 positions agree with TRBD1. The CDR3 loop is CASSGQGPYEQYF. The CDR3 bases are TGTGCCAGTAGCGGACAGGGCCCATACGAGCAGTACTTC. Full variable domain (outside the CDR3, taken from reference TRBV19 and TRBJ2-7): DGGITQSPKYLFRKEGQNVTLSCEQNLNHDAMYWYRQDPGQGLRLIYYSQIVNDFQKGDIAEGYSVSREKKESFPLTVTSAQKNPTAFYLCASSGQGPYEQYFGPGTRLTVT.